This T cell receptor (beta chain) originates from a study of T-cell memory formation after mild COVID-19. Whole-study context: Largely donor-specific sequence clusters came from two donors.

The germline CDR1 and CDR2 sequences are SGHNT and YENEEA. The V segment lost 5 bases and the J segment 3 bases; nucleotides outside the gene matches: 8. The CDR3 is 15 amino acids. Whole-study findings and limits: Clones that got smaller from day 15 to 85 had even CD4/CD8, while clones growing later tipped toward CD4+.

A word on this clonotype: Its target is unknown.

TCRdb processed the 5' RACE reads anew with MiXCR; each CDR3 protein has one entry. The table shows some 410,000 distinct CDR3 sequences, with about a quarter occurring only once. This rearrangement joins TRBV11-3 to TRBJ2-7; 9 bases map to TRBD1. Source material: PBMCs or a T cell subset sorted from them (not recorded which). This clonotype was obtained from an adult woman who had mild COVID-19 (a few samples of this study predate the infection). Cell type and time point are not known. CDR3 loop: CASSPGTGSFYEQYF. The DNA of the CDR3 is TGTGCCAGCAGCCCCGGGACAGGGAGTTTCTACGAGCAGTACTTC.